These 18 T cell receptor beta chains came from one sample sequenced in a study of OX40 agonist ivuxolimab in advanced cancers. Profiled with immunoSEQ multiplex PCR; TCRdb holds only in-frame clones, not every one. The table includes 9,500 to 12,000 clones, 75% to 80% detected once. Source: CD4+ or CD8+ T cells sorted from blood, taken in a trial of the OX40 agonist ivuxolimab. The receptors were gathered from an adult with an advanced solid tumor such as melanoma, head and neck, liver or kidney cancer.

Relative to its sample, this clone is medium-sized. The CDR3 here is CASSESPSGGNEQYF. The DNA of the CDR3 is TGCGCCAGCAGTGAGTCGCCGTCAGGGGGTAACGAGCAGTACTTC. The chain is built from TRBV10-1 and TRBJ2-7; 7 bases fit TRBD1. Unmatched junction bases numbered 7, after V lost 0 bases and J lost 5 bases. CDR1 is WNHNN, CDR2 SYGVQD, per germline (reference sequence). CDR3 size: 15 residues.

The rearrangement uses TRBV4-1 and TRBJ2-2; D tentatively reads TRBD1 or TRBD2 (5 bases each). Germline V gene sequence: CDR1 MGHRA, CDR2 YSYEKL. The ends were cut back, 0 bases at V and 2 bases at J, with 10 bases in the middle. This CDR3 contains 16 residues. CDR3: CASSQERGRNTGELFF. CDR3 DNA: TGCGCCAGCAGCCAAGAAAGGGGACGTAACACCGGGGAGCTGTTTTTT.

The J gene is TRBJ2-7, the V gene TRBV7-9; 9 bases fit TRBD2. The V gene end was trimmed by 2 bases and the J gene end by 3 bases; junction bases not matched to a gene: 2. The CDR3 runs to 14 residues. The germline V gene encodes CDR1 SEHNR and CDR2 FQNEAQ (reference sequence). CDR3 region: CASSLSGGRYEQYF. The DNA for the CDR3 is TGTGCCAGCAGCTTAAGCGGGGGGCGCTACGAGCAGTACTTC.

The chain combines TRBV27 with TRBJ1-1, with TRBD1 matching 8 bases. The CDR3 totals 15 residues. The V gene's germline CDR1 is MNHEY and CDR2 SMNVEV (reference sequence). V lost 6 bases, J lost 8 bases, and 14 bases stayed unmatched. CDR3 loop: CASSTRDRGPREAFF. The CDR3 bases are TGTGCCAGCAGCACCCGCGACAGGGGCCCACGAGAAGCTTTCTTT.

This rearrangement joins TRBV27 to TRBJ2-7; 7 nucleotides match TRBD2. The CDR3 is made up of 14 amino acids. The ends lost 5 bases at V and 0 bases at J; junction bases unmatched: 4. From germline, CDR1 is MNHEY and CDR2 SMNVEV (reference sequence). The CDR3 protein is CASSDTGGSYEQYF. The CDR3 DNA follows: TGTGCCAGCAGTGATACGGGGGGCTCCTACGAGCAGTACTTC.

The rearrangement uses TRBV6-4 and TRBJ2-1; possible D gene TRBD1, 6 bases. The germline V and J ends were trimmed by 3 bases and 0 bases, with 6 bases remaining between them. CDR3 size: 14 residues. Germline CDR1 is MRHNA and CDR2 is SNTAGT. DNA for the CDR3: TGTGCCAGCAGTGAGGACAGCTCCTACAATGAGCAGTTCTTC. It specifies CASSEDSSYNEQFF.

The rearrangement joins TRBV6-6 to TRBJ1-4; 7 positions agree with TRBD1. CDR1 and CDR2 from the germline V gene are MNHNY and SVGAGI (reference sequence). The CDR3 extends over 14 amino acids. J gave up 6 bases and V 8 bases, and 9 bases lay outside the gene matches. For the CDR3, the DNA is TGTGCCAGCTTTTTAGGGGGCGTATATGAAAAACTGTTTTTT. It encodes CASFLGGVYEKLFF.

This chain connects TRBV9 to TRBJ1-2; a possible D gene is TRBD1 (5 bases). Trimming shortened V by 0 bases and J by 0 bases, and 12 bases separated the two germline ends. Germline CDR1 reads SGDLS; CDR2 reads YYNGEE. The CDR3 has 16 amino acids. The CDR3 DNA is TGTGCCAGCAGCGTAGCTCCAGGGCCCGCTAACTATGGCTACACCTTC. This translates into CASSVAPGPANYGYTF. The full variable domain, rest sourced from reference TRBV9 and TRBJ1-2, is DSGVTQTPKHLITATGQRVTLRCSPRSGDLSVYWYQQSLDQGLQFLIQYYNGEERAKGNILERFSAQQFPDLHSELNLSSLELGDSALYFCASSVAPGPANYGYTFGSGTRLTVV.

The V and J genes are TRBV27 and TRBJ1-2, with TRBD1 identical over 10 bases. V gave up 3 bases and J gave up 3 bases; unmatched junction bases: 7. The germline V gene has CDR1 MNHEY and CDR2 SMNVEV (reference sequence). The CDR3 runs to 16 residues. CDR3 coding DNA: TGTGCCAGCAGTTTGCTTGGACAGGGGGGGGACTATGGCTACACCTTC. This codes for CASSLLGQGGDYGYTF.

CDR3 bases: TGTGCCAGCAGGGTGACAGGGTCCGGAAACACCATATATTTT. This sequence encodes CASRVTGSGNTIYF. The genes are TRBV6-1 and TRBJ1-3, with 7 bases fitting TRBD1. Per germline, CDR1 MNHNS and CDR2 SASEGT. The CDR3 length is 14 residues. Losses at the gene ends were 6 bases for V and 4 bases for J; bases not matched to a gene: 6.

This chain links TRBV27 with TRBJ1-1; 9 nucleotides align to TRBD1. This CDR3 is built from 16 residues. Germline-derived CDR1 and CDR2 are MNHEY and SMNVEV (reference sequence). With 5 bases clipped from V and 0 bases from J, the junction kept 7 bases outside the gene matches. CDR3 nucleotide sequence: TGTGCCAGCAGTCCGCTACAGGGGGCACTGAACACTGAAGCTTTCTTT. It translates to CASSPLQGALNTEAFF.

The chain's CDR3 is CASSIVGRANNEQFF. For the CDR3, the DNA is TGTGCCAGTAGTATAGTCGGGAGGGCCAACAATGAGCAGTTCTTC. The genes are TRBV19 and TRBJ2-1; 8 nucleotides align to TRBD2. Germline CDR1 LNHDA, CDR2 SQIVND (reference sequence). This CDR3 spans 15 amino acids. V lost 1 base to trimming and J lost 5 bases; unmatched junction nucleotides: 4.

As regards this clone: As the CDR3 is not closed by the conserved phenylalanine or tryptophan, this likely results from a read error. No DNA is shown, since the ends of the CDR3 on it are uncertain; the CDR3 is the one TCRdb lists. The chain recombines TRBV12-2 with TRBJ2-7; the table assigns TRBD1, which was not confirmed against the DNA. TRBV12-2 is an annotated pseudogene. The CDR3 is 13 residues long, ends included. This CDR3 is CASRSWSRVPPSL.

The chain joins TRBV7-2 to TRBJ1-2; 7 positions match TRBD1. The CDR3 length is 14 residues. The V and J ends lost 5 bases and 0 bases, in that order; junction bases with no gene match: 3. Germline V gene sequence: CDR1 SGHTA, CDR2 FQGNSA. DNA of the CDR3: TGTGCCAGCAGCGGGGACAGAGCTAACTATGGCTACACCTTC. Amino acids: CASSGDRANYGYTF.

This chain joins TRBV6-5 and TRBJ1-1; the D gene is possibly TRBD1 (5 bases). The CDR3 totals 13 residues. Germline V lookup: CDR1 MNHEY, CDR2 SVGAGI. Deletions cut 2 bases from V and 4 bases from J, with 8 bases between. CDR3 bases: TGTGCCAGCAGTTACATGGGGGGCACTGAAGCTTTCTTT. It codes for CASSYMGGTEAFF.

The chain links TRBV5-4 to TRBJ2-1, with TRBD2 identical over 10 bases. V lost 0 bases and J lost 7; bases outside the gene matches: 1. Germline V lookup: CDR1 SGHNT, CDR2 YYREEE (reference sequence). The CDR3 runs 14 residues. The CDR3 DNA reads as TGTGCCAGCAGCTTGGAACTAGCGGGAAATGAGCAGTTCTTC. Protein sequence: CASSLELAGNEQFF.

The chain employs TRBV7-3 and TRBJ2-1, with 15 bases identical to TRBD2. This CDR3 has 17 residues. V shed 5 bases, J shed 5 bases, and the junction held 7 bases outside the gene matches. Germline assignment: CDR1 SGHTA and CDR2 FQGTGA. The CDR3 DNA reads as TGTGCCAGCAGCCACGGGACTAGCGGGAGGTCCAACAATGAGCAGTTCTTC. It specifies CASSHGTSGRSNNEQFF.

This chain links TRBV27 with TRBJ1-2; 12 nucleotides agree with TRBD1. This CDR3 spans 15 amino acids. CDR1 and CDR2 (germline): MNHEY, SMNVEV (reference sequence). The J segment lost 1 base and the V segment lost 9 bases, leaving 6 bases of the junction unmatched. The CDR3 nucleotides read TGTGCCAGTCAGGGGACAGGGGGCGTTAACTATGGCTACACCTTC. Its protein product is CASQGTGGVNYGYTF.